These 9 T cell receptor beta chains were sequenced from one sample in a study of OX40 agonist ivuxolimab in advanced cancers. The protocol was immunoSEQ multiplex PCR, while the TCRdb copy is restricted to in-frame clones and leaves out a portion. Of some 76,000 clones listed, around 82% are singletons. Source: CD4+ or CD8+ T cells sorted from blood, taken in a trial of the OX40 agonist ivuxolimab. These receptors all come from an adult with an advanced solid tumor such as melanoma, head and neck, liver or kidney cancer.

This chain joins TRBV5-5 and TRBJ2-7; D might be TRBD1 or TRBD2, each matching 5 bases. The CDR3 has 14 amino acids. CDR1 and CDR2 from the germline V gene are SGHKS and YYEKEE (reference sequence). V lost 3 bases, J lost 7 bases, and 17 bases lay in between. The CDR3 bases are TGTGCCAGCAGCTCTGGGACCATTTCGTGGGAGCAGTACTTC. Its translation is CASSSGTISWEQYF.

The chain has TRBV2 and TRBJ2-7, with 8 bases lining up with TRBD1. Germline V CDR1 and CDR2: SNHLY, FYNNEI. The V and J ends lost 5 bases and 5 bases, in that order; junction bases with no gene match: 11. The CDR3 covers 15 residues. CDR3 protein: CASSYTSDRADEQYF. The CDR3 DNA sequence: TGTGCCAGCAGTTACACGTCGGACAGGGCCGACGAGCAGTACTTC.

The chain recombines TRBV18 with TRBJ2-7; D may be TRBD1 or TRBD2 (5 bases each). The CDR3 consists of 14 residues. Between the trimmed V and J ends, which lost 3 bases and 4 bases, there was a span of 13 bases. The V gene's germline CDR1 is KGHSH and CDR2 LQKENI. The CDR3 reads CASSPAGGQYEQYF. CDR3 sequence (DNA): TGTGCCAGCTCACCGGCTGGAGGACAATACGAGCAGTACTTC.

This chain joins TRBV5-1 and TRBJ2-1; D might be TRBD2 (6 bases). CDR3 size: 15 residues. V was pared by 4 bases and J by 0 bases, with 11 bases between. Germline V lookup: CDR1 SGHRS, CDR2 YFSETQ. The DNA for the CDR3 is TGCGCCAGCAGCAAGGACGGGAGCTCCTACAATGAGCAGTTCTTC. This encodes CASSKDGSSYNEQFF.

This clone was counted once. The gene calls are TRBV4-2 and TRBJ2-7, with a possible D match to TRBD1 (5 bases). The V gene's germline CDR1 is LGHNA and CDR2 YNFKEQ. V gave up 0 bases and J gave up 1 base, with 7 bases separating them. The CDR3 consists of 14 residues. The CDR3 DNA reads TGTGCCAGCAGCCAAGACCAGGGTTCCTACGAGCAGTACTTC. It translates to CASSQDQGSYEQYF.

This chain links TRBV19 with TRBJ1-5; 7 bases fit TRBD1. CDR1 LNHDA and CDR2 SQIVND come from the germline V gene (reference sequence). After removal of 3 bases from V and 5 bases from J, the junction contained 10 bases not matched to a gene. The CDR3 has 16 residues. The CDR3 is CASSILGRGKDQPQHF. CDR3 DNA sequence: TGTGCCAGTAGTATCTTAGGCAGGGGGAAGGATCAGCCCCAGCATTTT.

The chain joins TRBV7-3 to TRBJ2-1, with 9 bases matching TRBD2. This CDR3 has 15 residues. The V and J ends lost 5 bases and 2 bases, in that order; junction bases with no gene match: 4. Germline V gene sequence: CDR1 SGHTA, CDR2 FQGTGA. CDR3 residues: CASSLSGRTYNEQFF. The CDR3, as DNA: TGTGCCAGCAGCCTTAGCGGGAGAACCTACAATGAGCAGTTCTTC.

The CDR3: CASSGGTVYNEQFF. The CDR3 DNA reads TGTGCCAGCAGTGGTGGGACAGTGTACAATGAGCAGTTCTTC. This sequence joins TRBV6-1 and TRBJ2-1; TRBD1 aligns across 7 bases. This CDR3 has 14 residues. V was pared by 4 bases and J by 4 bases, with 4 bases of the junction left unmatched. CDR1 is MNHNS and CDR2 is SASEGT in the germline V gene.

The chain uses TRBV7-9 and TRBJ1-1, with 11 bases lining up with TRBD1. The CDR3 is 16 amino acids. Germline CDR1 and CDR2: SEHNR and FQNEAQ (reference sequence). J was trimmed by 3 bases and V by 4 bases; bases with no gene match: 7. CDR3 amino acids: CASSSDRGRGDTEAFF. The CDR3 DNA sequence: TGTGCCAGCAGCTCGGACAGGGGGCGCGGGGACACTGAAGCTTTCTTT.